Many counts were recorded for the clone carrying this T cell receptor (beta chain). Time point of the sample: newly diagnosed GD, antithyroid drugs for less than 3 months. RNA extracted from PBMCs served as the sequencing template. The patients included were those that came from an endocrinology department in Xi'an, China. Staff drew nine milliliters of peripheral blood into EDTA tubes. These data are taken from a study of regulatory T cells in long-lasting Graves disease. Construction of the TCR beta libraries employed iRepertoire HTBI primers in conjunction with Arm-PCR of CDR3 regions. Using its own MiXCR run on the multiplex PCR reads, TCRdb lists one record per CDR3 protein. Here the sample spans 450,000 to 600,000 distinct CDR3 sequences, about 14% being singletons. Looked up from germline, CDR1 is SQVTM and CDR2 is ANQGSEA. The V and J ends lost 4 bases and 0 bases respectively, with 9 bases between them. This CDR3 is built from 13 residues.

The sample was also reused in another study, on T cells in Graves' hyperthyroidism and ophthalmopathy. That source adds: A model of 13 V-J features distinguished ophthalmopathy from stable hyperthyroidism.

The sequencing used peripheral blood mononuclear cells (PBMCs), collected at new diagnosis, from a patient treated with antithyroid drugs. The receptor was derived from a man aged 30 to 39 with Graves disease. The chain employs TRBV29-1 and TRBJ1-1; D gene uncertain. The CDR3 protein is CSVVPLMNTEAFF. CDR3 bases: TGCAGCGTTGTGCCTCTCATGAACACTGAAGCTTTCTTT.